This T cell receptor (beta chain) was identified in a study of blood T cell repertoires in COVID-19. Sequenced by immunoSEQ multiplex PCR; TCRdb stores in-frame clones only, minus some. The data contain fewer than 350,000 clones, about 86% of them singletons. CDR3 length: 18 residues. Germline CDR1 is SGHAT and CDR2 is FQNNGV. The J segment lost 6 bases and the V segment lost 1 base, leaving 14 bases of the junction unmatched. The TCR was taken from a woman aged 25 to 39 with COVID-19, enrolled during active disease. The chain recombines TRBV11-2 with TRBJ2-5; 10 bases are shared with TRBD2. The specimen was peripheral blood. The CDR3 reads CASSLGASGGAILKTQYF. In nucleotides, the CDR3 is TGTGCCAGCAGCTTAGGAGCGAGCGGGGGGGCAATTTTGAAGACCCAGTACTTC.